This T cell receptor (beta chain) was profiled in a study of T cell repertoires in cytomegalovirus infection. TCRdb used MiXCR to reprocess the reads, holding one entry per CDR3 protein. The profile shows under 500,000 distinct CDR3 sequences, approximately 46% of them singletons. CDR3 length equals 15 residues. Germline lookup yields CDR1 SGHRS and CDR2 YFSETQ. Trimming pared 4 bases from V and 10 bases from J, leaving 18 bases between. Comments on this clonotype: The antigen remains unidentified.

This clonotype was sampled from a human donor in good health (CMV status not recorded). Some clones in this sample may be carry-over from other donors' samples. This chain joins TRBV5-1 and TRBJ1-6; the D gene is possibly TRBD1 (6 bases). The sample consisted of cultured PBMCs, taken from culture after CMV antigen stimulation. The CDR3 reads CASSPLTGSPSPLHF. Written as DNA, the CDR3 is TGCGCCAGCAGCCCGCTCACAGGGTCCCCATCACCCCTCCACTTT.